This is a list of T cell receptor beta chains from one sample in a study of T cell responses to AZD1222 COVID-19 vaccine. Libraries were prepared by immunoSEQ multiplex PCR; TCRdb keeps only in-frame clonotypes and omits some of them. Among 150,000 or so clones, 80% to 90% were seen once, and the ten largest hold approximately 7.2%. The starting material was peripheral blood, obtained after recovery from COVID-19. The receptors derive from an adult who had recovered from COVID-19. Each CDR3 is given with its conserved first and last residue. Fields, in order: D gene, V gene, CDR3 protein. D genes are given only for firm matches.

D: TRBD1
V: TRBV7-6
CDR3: CASSPRQGWTDTQYF

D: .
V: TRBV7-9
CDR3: CASSPPWRSPLHF

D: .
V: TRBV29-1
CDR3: CSGISRTMNGYTF

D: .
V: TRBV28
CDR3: CASSLAQETQYF

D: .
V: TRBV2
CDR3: CASSDSMNTEAFF

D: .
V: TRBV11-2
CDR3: CASSFGQSGGLLETQYF

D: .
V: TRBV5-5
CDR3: CASSPGVDTEAFF

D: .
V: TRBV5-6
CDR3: CASSPQGGYEQYF

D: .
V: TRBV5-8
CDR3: CASSLDRDTEAFF

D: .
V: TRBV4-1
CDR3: CASSPGGTEQFF

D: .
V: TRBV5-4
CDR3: CASSLEKTQYF

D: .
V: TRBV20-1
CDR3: CSASKSGHEQYF

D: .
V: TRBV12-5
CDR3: CASGPLETQYF

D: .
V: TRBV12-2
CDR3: CASRLAPQIPAQPQHF

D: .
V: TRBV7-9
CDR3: CASNAQEGGSPLHF

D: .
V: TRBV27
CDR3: CASSYSSSYNEQFF

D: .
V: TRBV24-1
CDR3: CATSDPQRIQHF

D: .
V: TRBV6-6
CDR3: CASGRMNTEAFF

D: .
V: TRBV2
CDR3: CASSGPQGRLIDYTF

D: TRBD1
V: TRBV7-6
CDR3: CASSIDAGTGGEQYF

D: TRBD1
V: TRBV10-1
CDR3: CASSVSTGYEQYF